This TCR beta chain appears in the sequencing data of a study of identical twins. Trimming pared 3 bases from V and 10 bases from J, leaving 7 bases between. The CDR3 extends over 12 amino acids. Germline CDR1 is SEHNR and CDR2 is FQNEAQ (reference sequence). It was template switching that added a universal primer site, and there were unique molecular identifiers on the cDNA. TCRdb re-derived calls from the 5' RACE reads in MiXCR, one entry per CDR3 protein. The sample has 450,000 to 500,000 distinct CDR3 sequences; roughly an eighth are singletons. About this clonotype: Its antigen is undetermined.

Findings and limits, study-wide: The authors drew conclusions from cross-sectional statistical analysis rather than following the same donors. Beta out-of-frame sequences showed weaker excess sharing between twins.

These data also featured in a second study, about yellow fever vaccine responses in identical twins.

This TCR came from a woman aged 18-35 years in good health. Sequenced: CD4+ T cells sorted from blood. The genes are TRBV7-9 and TRBJ1-6; no reliable D call. The chain's CDR3 is CASSFEESPLHF. For the CDR3, the DNA is TGTGCCAGCAGCTTTGAGGAATCACCCCTCCACTTT.